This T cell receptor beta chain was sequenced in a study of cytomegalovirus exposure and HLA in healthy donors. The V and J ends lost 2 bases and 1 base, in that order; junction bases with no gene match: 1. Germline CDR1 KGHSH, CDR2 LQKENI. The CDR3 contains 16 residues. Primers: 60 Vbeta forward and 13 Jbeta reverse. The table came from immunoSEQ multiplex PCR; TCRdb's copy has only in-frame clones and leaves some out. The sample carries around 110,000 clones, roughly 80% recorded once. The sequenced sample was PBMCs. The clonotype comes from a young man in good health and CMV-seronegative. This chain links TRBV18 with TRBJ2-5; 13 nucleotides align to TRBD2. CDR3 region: CASSPRTSGGQETQYF. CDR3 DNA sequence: TGTGCCAGCTCACCAAGGACTAGCGGGGGCCAAGAGACCCAGTACTTC.